These T cell receptor beta chains were read from a single sample in a study of T cells after yellow fever vaccination. TCRdb recomputed calls from the 5' RACE reads with MiXCR, one row per CDR3 protein. The data show about 330,000 distinct CDR3 sequences, with approximately 8% seen just once and roughly 15% held by the top ten. The sample in question was PBMCs, obtained around 45 days after the first yellow fever vaccination. The receptor set was obtained from a man between 18 and 35 years old who received the YFV17D yellow fever vaccine. The CDR3 runs from the conserved cysteine through the conserved F or W. A D gene is named only where the DNA matches it firmly. The size of a clone is reported for some rows only, either as once, few or many, or as a class for expanded clones.

d_call: TRBD1; v_call: TRBV7-9; clone_size: NA; j_call: TRBJ2-7; cdr3_aa: CASSSGTGLREQYF; cdr3_nt: TGTGCCAGCAGCTCCGGGACAGGATTACGCGAGCAGTACTTC
d_call: TRBD2; v_call: TRBV20-1; clone_size: few; j_call: TRBJ2-5; cdr3_aa: CSVYTSGGPGETQYF; cdr3_nt: TGCAGTGTATATACTAGCGGGGGGCCGGGAGAGACCCAGTACTTC
d_call: NA; v_call: TRBV6-1; clone_size: few; j_call: TRBJ1-5; cdr3_aa: CASRGGNNQPQHF; cdr3_nt: TGTGCCAGCAGGGGGGGGAACAATCAGCCCCAGCATTTT
d_call: NA; v_call: TRBV7-2; clone_size: NA; j_call: TRBJ2-1; cdr3_aa: CASSIRQPYNEQFF; cdr3_nt: TGTGCCAGCAGCATCCGACAGCCCTACAATGAGCAGTTCTTC
d_call: NA; v_call: TRBV3-1; clone_size: many; j_call: TRBJ1-2; cdr3_aa: CASSQDSLYSGYTF; cdr3_nt: TGTGCCAGCAGCCAAGACAGTCTTTATAGCGGCTACACCTTC
d_call: NA; v_call: TRBV12-3/TRBV12-4; clone_size: few; j_call: TRBJ1-5; cdr3_aa: CASSFRGATSKPQHF; cdr3_nt: TGTGCCAGCAGTTTTAGGGGGGCCACATCTAAACCCCAGCATTTT
d_call: TRBD1; v_call: TRBV27; clone_size: NA; j_call: TRBJ2-5; cdr3_aa: CASSNIARGHGETQYF; cdr3_nt: TGTGCCAGCAGTAACATCGCCAGGGGGCATGGAGAGACCCAGTACTTC
d_call: TRBD1; v_call: TRBV19; clone_size: NA; j_call: TRBJ2-1; cdr3_aa: CATDTGGPYNEQFF; cdr3_nt: TGTGCCACCGATACAGGGGGACCCTACAATGAGCAGTTCTTC
d_call: NA; v_call: TRBV7-2; clone_size: NA; j_call: TRBJ1-1; cdr3_aa: CASSLLSQQAFF; cdr3_nt: TGTGCCAGCAGCTTACTAAGTCAACAAGCTTTCTTT
d_call: TRBD2; v_call: TRBV5-1; clone_size: NA; j_call: TRBJ2-1; cdr3_aa: CASSLVPSGGSDEQFF; cdr3_nt: TGCGCCAGCAGCTTGGTCCCTAGCGGGGGGTCGGATGAGCAGTTCTTC
d_call: NA; v_call: TRBV19; clone_size: few; j_call: TRBJ2-3; cdr3_aa: CASTYGTKDTQYF; cdr3_nt: TGTGCCAGTACCTACGGGACAAAGGATACGCAGTATTTT
d_call: NA; v_call: TRBV5-1; clone_size: few; j_call: TRBJ2-1; cdr3_aa: CASSSGGKHNEQFF; cdr3_nt: TGCGCCAGCAGCTCTGGGGGCAAACACAATGAGCAGTTCTTC
d_call: NA; v_call: TRBV11-2; clone_size: NA; j_call: TRBJ1-1; cdr3_aa: CASSPTVRTEAFF; cdr3_nt: TGTGCCAGCAGCCCAACGGTAAGGACTGAAGCTTTCTTT
d_call: NA; v_call: TRBV5-6; clone_size: many; j_call: TRBJ2-3; cdr3_aa: CASSLSLASTDTQYF; cdr3_nt: TGTGCCAGCAGCTTAAGTCTAGCTAGCACAGATACGCAGTATTTT
d_call: NA; v_call: TRBV7-8; clone_size: few; j_call: TRBJ1-1; cdr3_aa: CASSFPIGEAFF; cdr3_nt: TGTGCCAGCAGCTTTCCCATAGGTGAAGCTTTCTTT
d_call: TRBD1; v_call: TRBV6-5; clone_size: few; j_call: TRBJ1-4; cdr3_aa: CASSYDRGGNEKLFF; cdr3_nt: TGTGCCAGCAGTTACGACAGGGGAGGGAATGAAAAACTGTTTTTT
d_call: NA; v_call: TRBV27; clone_size: few; j_call: TRBJ2-5; cdr3_aa: CASTKEGGETQYF; cdr3_nt: TGTGCCAGCACGAAGGAGGGGGGAGAGACCCAGTACTTC
d_call: NA; v_call: TRBV5-1; clone_size: NA; j_call: TRBJ2-7; cdr3_aa: CASSLMGGGQREQYF; cdr3_nt: TGCGCCAGCAGCTTGATGGGTGGTGGGCAGCGCGAGCAGTACTTC
d_call: NA; v_call: TRBV29-1; clone_size: NA; j_call: TRBJ2-5; cdr3_aa: CSVVPRQTKETQYF; cdr3_nt: TGCAGCGTTGTACCCCGACAGACTAAAGAGACCCAGTACTTC
d_call: TRBD1; v_call: TRBV5-4; clone_size: once; j_call: TRBJ2-2; cdr3_aa: CASSFPGQTNTGEQFF; cdr3_nt: TGTGCCAGCAGCTTCCCGGGACAGACGAACACCGGGGAGCAGTTTTTT
d_call: TRBD2; v_call: TRBV5-1; clone_size: NA; j_call: TRBJ2-1; cdr3_aa: CASSYGIAGGPEEQFF; cdr3_nt: TGCGCCAGCAGCTATGGCATAGCGGGGGGGCCAGAGGAGCAGTTCTTC
d_call: TRBD1; v_call: TRBV29-1; clone_size: many; j_call: TRBJ2-7; cdr3_aa: CSVAKSGQGTYEQYF; cdr3_nt: TGCAGCGTTGCTAAGTCGGGACAGGGAACCTACGAGCAGTACTTC
d_call: NA; v_call: TRBV6-1; clone_size: NA; j_call: TRBJ1-5; cdr3_aa: CASSPVQYSNQPQHF; cdr3_nt: TGTGCCAGCAGCCCCGTGCAGTATAGCAATCAGCCCCAGCATTTT
d_call: NA; v_call: TRBV27; clone_size: NA; j_call: TRBJ2-3; cdr3_aa: CASSLVGAGDTQYF; cdr3_nt: TGTGCCAGCAGTTTAGTAGGGGCAGGAGATACGCAGTATTTT
d_call: TRBD2; v_call: TRBV20-1; clone_size: NA; j_call: TRBJ2-1; cdr3_aa: CSARSGGAYNEQFF; cdr3_nt: TGCAGTGCTAGATCCGGGGGGGCCTACAATGAGCAGTTCTTC
d_call: NA; v_call: TRBV20-1; clone_size: few; j_call: TRBJ2-6; cdr3_aa: CSARSRSGANVLTF; cdr3_nt: TGCAGTGCTAGATCTCGCTCTGGGGCCAACGTCCTGACTTTC
d_call: NA; v_call: TRBV4-1; clone_size: NA; j_call: TRBJ2-7; cdr3_aa: CASSQPTRSARYEQYF; cdr3_nt: TGCGCCAGCAGCCAGCCCACCAGAAGTGCGCGCTACGAGCAGTACTTC
d_call: NA; v_call: TRBV20-1; clone_size: few; j_call: TRBJ1-1; cdr3_aa: CSALNKGTTEAFF; cdr3_nt: TGCAGTGCTCTAAATAAGGGGACCACTGAAGCTTTCTTT
d_call: TRBD1; v_call: TRBV19; clone_size: once; j_call: TRBJ1-6; cdr3_aa: CASSEDRGPGLTPLHF; cdr3_nt: TGTGCCAGTAGTGAGGACAGGGGGCCCGGGCTGACACCCCTCCACTTT
d_call: NA; v_call: TRBV24-1; clone_size: few; j_call: TRBJ2-1; cdr3_aa: CATSDSERGFSEQFF; cdr3_nt: TGTGCCACCAGTGATTCGGAAAGGGGTTTCAGTGAGCAGTTCTTC
d_call: NA; v_call: TRBV10-3; clone_size: many; j_call: TRBJ2-1; cdr3_aa: CAISSVASSNEQFF; cdr3_nt: TGTGCCATCAGTTCTGTCGCTAGTAGCAATGAGCAGTTCTTC
d_call: NA; v_call: TRBV6-2/TRBV6-3; clone_size: few; j_call: TRBJ1-5; cdr3_aa: CASSYRGGSNQPQHF; cdr3_nt: TGTGCCAGCAGTTACCGCGGGGGGAGCAATCAGCCCCAGCATTTT
d_call: TRBD1; v_call: TRBV27; clone_size: few; j_call: TRBJ1-1; cdr3_aa: CASSQGAKTEAFF; cdr3_nt: TGTGCCAGCTCGCAGGGGGCGAAGACTGAAGCTTTCTTT
d_call: NA; v_call: TRBV11-2; clone_size: few; j_call: TRBJ2-1; cdr3_aa: CASSLMDGNNEQFF; cdr3_nt: TGTGCCAGCAGCCTAATGGACGGCAACAATGAGCAGTTCTTC
d_call: TRBD2; v_call: TRBV7-2; clone_size: many; j_call: TRBJ2-3; cdr3_aa: CASRGGGTDTQYF; cdr3_nt: TGTGCCAGCAGGGGGGGGGGCACAGATACGCAGTATTTT
d_call: NA; v_call: TRBV7-3; clone_size: many; j_call: TRBJ1-6; cdr3_aa: CASSLTYNSPLHF; cdr3_nt: TGTGCCAGCAGCTTAACGTATAATTCACCCCTCCACTTT
d_call: NA; v_call: TRBV5-1; clone_size: NA; j_call: TRBJ2-5; cdr3_aa: CASSPRQRLQETQYF; cdr3_nt: TGCGCCAGCAGCCCGCGACAGAGACTCCAAGAGACCCAGTACTTC
d_call: NA; v_call: TRBV7-9; clone_size: NA; j_call: TRBJ1-1; cdr3_aa: CASIRVLGNTEAFF; cdr3_nt: TGTGCCAGCATCAGGGTTTTGGGGAACACTGAAGCTTTCTTT
d_call: TRBD1; v_call: TRBV5-6; clone_size: few; j_call: TRBJ1-4; cdr3_aa: CASSLVQGEKLFF; cdr3_nt: TGTGCCAGCAGCTTGGTACAGGGGGAAAAACTGTTTTTT
d_call: NA; v_call: TRBV5-4; clone_size: NA; j_call: TRBJ2-3; cdr3_aa: CASSDEKTSTDTQYF; cdr3_nt: TGTGCCAGCAGCGACGAAAAGACTAGCACAGATACGCAGTATTTT
d_call: TRBD2; v_call: TRBV5-6; clone_size: NA; j_call: TRBJ2-5; cdr3_aa: CASSLEAGVTQETQYF; cdr3_nt: TGTGCCAGCAGCTTGGAAGCGGGGGTTACCCAAGAGACCCAGTACTTC
d_call: TRBD2; v_call: TRBV20-1; clone_size: few; j_call: TRBJ2-1; cdr3_aa: CSLPSGSYNEQFF; cdr3_nt: TGCAGTCTCCCTAGCGGCTCCTACAATGAGCAGTTCTTC
d_call: NA; v_call: TRBV18; clone_size: few; j_call: TRBJ1-2; cdr3_aa: CASSPIVNYGYTF; cdr3_nt: TGTGCCAGCTCACCCATTGTTAACTATGGCTACACCTTC